Sequencing of this T cell receptor (beta chain) was carried out in a study of T cell responses to AZD1222 COVID-19 vaccine. Profiling relied on immunoSEQ multiplex PCR, and the TCRdb table lists in-frame clones only, not all of them. The sample includes about 83,000 clones, about 83% of them seen just once. CDR3 length: 14 amino acids. The germline V gene has CDR1 KGHDR and CDR2 SFDVKD. After removal of 4 bases from V and 4 bases from J, the junction contained 5 bases not matched to a gene. Study outcomes and limitations: Two AZD1222 doses significantly raised spike-specific TCR breadth and depth over controls. Reportedly, nearly half of unique spike TCRs recognized epitopes outside B.1.351/B.1.1.7 mutations.

Concerning this clone: Its target is unknown.

The sequencing used peripheral blood, collected on day 0 of AZD1222 vaccination. V and J are TRBV24-1 and TRBJ1-2; TRBD1 aligns across 7 bases. This TCR was recovered from an adult in good health. The CDR3 nucleotides read TGTGCCACCAGTGACGGGACAGCGACCTATGGCTACACCTTC. Its translation is CATSDGTATYGYTF.